One sample yielded the 22 T cell receptor beta chains listed below, sequenced in a study of T-cell memory formation after mild COVID-19. Using its own MiXCR run on the 5' RACE reads, TCRdb lists one record per CDR3 protein. This sample has about 430,000 distinct CDR3 sequences, with roughly 18% found just once. The sequenced sample was PBMCs or a T cell subset sorted from them (not recorded which). The receptors were gathered from a man between 18 and 29 years old who had mild COVID-19 (a few samples of this study predate the infection). Cell type and time point are not known.

This clonotype was recorded at least ten times. The rearrangement uses TRBV5-6 and TRBJ2-7; D is unresolved. From germline, CDR1 is SGHDT and CDR2 YYEEEE. Trimming pared 3 bases from V and 2 bases from J, leaving 6 bases between. The CDR3 runs to 12 residues. CDR3 region: CASSYGPYEQYV. The DNA of the CDR3 is TGTGCCAGCAGCTACGGTCCCTACGAGCAGTACGTC.

This clonotype was observed a few times. The chain is built from TRBV28 and TRBJ2-7, with 10 bases identical to TRBD1. The length of the CDR3 is 16 residues. In germline, CDR1 is MDHEN, CDR2 SYDVKM. The V gene end was trimmed by 1 base and the J gene end by 5 bases; junction bases not matched to a gene: 8. The CDR3 nucleotides read TGTGCCAGCAGTTTATTTCCGGGACAGGGGAGGAACGAGCAGTACGTC. This sequence encodes CASSLFPGQGRNEQYV.

This chain uses TRBV12-3 or TRBV12-4 with TRBJ2-2; TRBD2 agrees at 9 bases. After removal of 8 bases from V and 6 bases from J, the junction contained 10 bases not matched to a gene. This CDR3 is built from 15 residues. CDR3: CASGPPSGASGELFF. The CDR3 DNA sequence: TGTGCCAGCGGCCCCCCTAGCGGGGCATCCGGGGAGCTGTTTTTT.

CDR3: CSVEAGLAGGPGTDTQYF. The CDR3 coding sequence is TGCAGCGTTGAAGCGGGACTAGCGGGGGGGCCGGGCACAGATACGCAGTATTTT. The genes are TRBV29-1 and TRBJ2-3; 16 bases align to TRBD2. The CDR3 runs 18 residues. V shed 1 base, J shed 1 base, and the junction held 5 bases outside the gene matches. Germline V gives CDR1 SQVTM, CDR2 ANQGSEA.

The rearrangement joins TRBV28 to TRBJ1-4; D unclear. The CDR3 has 16 amino acids. V was shortened by 6 bases and J by 6 bases, with 20 bases between the two germline ends. Germline V CDR1 and CDR2: MDHEN, SYDVKM. DNA of the CDR3: TGTGCCAGCAGCCCTCTGGTTGTAAGGTTGGATGAAAAACTGTTTTTT. Translation gives CASSPLVVRLDEKLFF.

The chain combines TRBV18 with TRBJ2-5, with D possibly being TRBD1 or TRBD2 (6 bases each). The CDR3 has 13 amino acids. Between the trimmed V and J ends, which lost 8 bases and 4 bases, there was a span of 14 bases. CDR1 is KGHSH, CDR2 LQKENI, per germline. CDR3 region: CASAQQGGETQYF. The CDR3 region has the DNA TGTGCCAGCGCGCAACAGGGAGGAGAGACCCAGTACTTC.

The chain is built from TRBV7-2 and TRBJ2-3, with TRBD2 identical over 8 bases. The CDR3 has 15 amino acids. V shed 2 bases, J shed 4 bases, and the junction held 5 bases outside the gene matches. Per germline, CDR1 SGHTA and CDR2 FQGNSA. The CDR3 coding sequence is TGTGCCAGCAGCTTAACGGGGGGGATCGCAGATACGCAGTATTTT. Its translation: CASSLTGGIADTQYF.

V usage is TRBV5-1 and J usage is TRBJ1-1; 9 nucleotides line up with TRBD1. Germline CDR1 is SGHRS and CDR2 is YFSETQ. J was trimmed by 3 bases and V by 4 bases; bases with no gene match: 4. The CDR3 loop spans 14 amino acids. In DNA, the CDR3 is TGCGCCAGCAGCACAGGACAGGGGTACACTGAAGCTTTCTTT. Its translation is CASSTGQGYTEAFF. The complete variable domain, with remaining parts taken from reference TRBV5-1 and TRBJ1-1, reads KAGVTQTPRYLIKTRGQQVTLSCSPISGHRSVSWYQQTPGQGLQFLFEYFSETQRNKGNFPGRFSGRQFSNSRSEMNVSTLELGDSALYLCASSTGQGYTEAFFGQGTRLTVV.

The chain is built from TRBV6-5 and TRBJ2-5; TRBD1 might be the D (5 bases). Germline values: CDR1 MNHEY, CDR2 SVGAGI. V shed 6 bases and J shed 4 bases, with 18 bases lying between them. The CDR3 is 15 amino acids. CDR3 nucleotides: TGTGCCAGCAGGCCACTCTCAGGGCGGCGAGAGACCCAGTACTTC. As protein: CASRPLSGRRETQYF.

This chain connects TRBV20-1 to TRBJ2-7; 7 nucleotides match TRBD1. V was clipped by 5 bases and J by 2 bases; unmatched bases: 3. The CDR3 sequence is 12 residues long. Germline V lookup: CDR1 DFQATT, CDR2 SNEGSKA (reference sequence). The CDR3 sequence is CSAYRGPYEQYF. The DNA for the CDR3 is TGCAGTGCTTACAGGGGCCCCTACGAGCAGTACTTC.

This clonotype has just a few counts. V is TRBV6-1 and J is TRBJ1-3; D gene unclear. CDR1 is MNHNS, CDR2 SASEGT, per germline. V gave up 3 bases and J gave up 0 bases, with 6 bases separating them. This CDR3 is built from 14 residues. The CDR3 DNA follows: TGTGCCAGCAGTGACCGCAGCTCTGGAAACACCATATATTTT. Translation: CASSDRSSGNTIYF.

This chain links TRBV6-2 or TRBV6-3 with TRBJ2-7, with 7 bases aligning to TRBD1. Per germline, CDR1 MNHEY and CDR2 SVGEGT. The CDR3 is 13 residues long. Unmatched junction bases numbered 3, after V lost 4 bases and J lost 3 bases. This CDR3 is CASSSDRSYEQYF. CDR3 sequence (DNA): TGTGCCAGCAGTTCGGACAGGAGCTACGAGCAGTACTTC.

The V gene is TRBV5-1, the J gene TRBJ2-3; no definite D call. Germline V gene lookup returns CDR1 SGHRS and CDR2 YFSETQ. The CDR3 consists of 13 residues. The V gene lost 5 bases and the J gene lost 2 bases, with 9 bases spanning the gap. CDR3 residues: CASSYRITDTQYF. CDR3 DNA: TGCGCCAGCAGTTACAGAATCACAGATACGCAGTATTTT.

This clonotype was counted between two and nine times. This chain joins TRBV11-2 and TRBJ1-5; 7 bases agree with TRBD1. CDR1 is SGHAT and CDR2 is FQNNGV in the germline V gene. There are 16 residues in the CDR3. V lost 5 bases, J lost 5 bases, and 12 bases stayed unmatched. This CDR3 is CASSPGWQGEDQPQHF. DNA of the CDR3: TGTGCCAGCAGCCCCGGTTGGCAGGGGGAGGATCAGCCCCAGCATTTT.

The V gene is TRBV20-1, the J gene TRBJ2-1; D may be TRBD1 (5 bases). This CDR3 comprises 12 residues. V shed 4 bases and J shed 8 bases, with 12 bases lying between them. CDR1 and CDR2 (germline): DFQATT, SNEGSKA (reference sequence). The CDR3 sequence: CSANPRGYEQFF. In nucleotides, the CDR3 is TGCAGTGCTAACCCTAGGGGCTATGAGCAGTTCTTC.

This clonotype was observed a handful of times. V usage is TRBV12-3 or TRBV12-4 and J usage is TRBJ2-7; the match to TRBD1 covers 7 bases. The CDR3 covers 17 residues. V lost 3 bases, J lost 2 bases, and 13 bases stayed unmatched. The CDR3 loop is CASSFQKSTGYPYEQYF. The CDR3 DNA sequence: TGTGCCAGCAGTTTCCAAAAGTCGACAGGGTATCCCTACGAGCAGTACTTC.

Only a few counts were recorded for this clonotype. The CDR3 nucleotides read TGCGCCAGCAGACCCGGGGGGCCCGGGCAAGAGACCCAGTACTTC. As protein: CASRPGGPGQETQYF. This chain connects TRBV5-1 to TRBJ2-5, with a tentative D call TRBD2 (7 bases). CDR1 SGHRS and CDR2 YFSETQ come from the germline V gene. Trimming removed 5 bases from V and 2 bases from J, with 16 bases in between. This CDR3 spans 15 amino acids.

This clonotype was counted ten times or more. The chain employs TRBV5-4 and TRBJ2-1; D unresolved. V lost 0 bases and J 7 bases, leaving 2 bases between the germline ends. The CDR3 consists of 11 residues. Germline-derived CDR1 and CDR2 are SGHNT and YYREEE (reference sequence). The CDR3 DNA is TGTGCCAGCAGCTTGGAGAATGAGCAGTTCTTC. It encodes CASSLENEQFF.

This clonotype was recorded a few times. This chain connects TRBV3-1 to TRBJ1-5, with D hard to call. Germline CDR1 LGHDT, CDR2 YNNKEL (reference sequence). Trimming stripped 0 bases from V and 0 bases from J, with 6 bases between. The CDR3 covers 15 residues. CDR3 loop: CASSQDSGSNQPQHF. The CDR3 nucleotides read TGTGCCAGCAGCCAAGATAGTGGTAGCAATCAGCCCCAGCATTTT.

In this sample, this clonotype turned up a few times. The V call is TRBV15, the J call TRBJ2-7, with 7 bases lining up with TRBD1. Per the germline V gene, CDR1 is LNHNV and CDR2 is YYDKDF (reference sequence). This CDR3 region has 20 residues. Losses at the gene ends were 1 base for V and 6 bases for J; bases not matched to a gene: 24. The CDR3 protein is CATSRVEWQGEREEGPEQYF. The CDR3 DNA is TGTGCCACCAGCAGAGTCGAATGGCAGGGGGAACGGGAAGAAGGTCCCGAGCAGTACTTC.

This clonotype was seen a handful of times. CDR3 DNA: TGTGCCACCACTGGACAGGGGAATCAGCCCCAGCATTTT. Residues: CATTGQGNQPQHF. The chain links TRBV12-3 or TRBV12-4 to TRBJ1-5; TRBD1 matches 9 bases. J lost 4 bases, V lost 10 bases, and 5 bases had no gene match. The CDR3 is 13 amino acids.

This clonotype was seen more than once but under ten times. This chain connects TRBV10-2 to TRBJ2-5; a possible D gene is TRBD2 (7 bases). The CDR3 runs 14 residues. V dropped 6 bases and J dropped 2 bases, with 13 bases sitting between them. CDR1 WSHSY and CDR2 SAAADI come from the germline V gene. For the CDR3, the DNA is TGCGCCAGCAGAGTGGGGGGGCCACAAGAGACCCAGTACTTC. It yields the protein CASRVGGPQETQYF.